This entry is about one T cell receptor (beta chain). The CDR3 totals 16 residues. Trimming took 2 bases from V and 2 from J, leaving 16 bases between them. CDR1 is ENHRY and CDR2 is SYGVKD in the germline V gene. TCRdb independently ran MiXCR on the 5' RACE reads; one entry per CDR3 protein. Of about 530,000 distinct CDR3 sequences in the sample, 13% to 15% are singletons; the top ten hold roughly 0.43%. The source of the sample is a study of identical twins. These data were also reused for a study on yellow fever vaccine responses in identical twins.

The receptor comes from a woman under 30 in good health. Sequenced sample: CD4+ T cells sorted from blood. The V and J genes are TRBV10-3 and TRBJ2-7; possible D gene TRBD2, 6 bases. As DNA, the CDR3 is TGTGCCATCAGTGAGCGCCGGGGGACCCCAACCTACGAGCAGTACTTC. Residues: CAISERRGTPTYEQYF.